The 23 T cell receptor beta chains below were found in one sample sequenced in a study of blood T cell repertoires in COVID-19. Clones were read by immunoSEQ multiplex PCR, and TCRdb kept only the in-frame ones, dropping some. The sample has some 100,000 clones, approximately 89% seen once. The specimen sequenced was peripheral blood. The receptors were sampled from a man aged 50 to 59 with active COVID-19.

This clone was seen only a few times. The chain links TRBV7-9 to TRBJ2-1; 14 positions agree with TRBD2. The germline V gene has CDR1 SEHNR and CDR2 FQNEAQ (reference sequence). The CDR3 sequence is 15 residues long. The trim removed 5 bases at V and 7 bases at J, leaving 4 bases unmatched. Here the CDR3 reads CASSGTSGRGNEQFF. The CDR3, as DNA: TGTGCCAGCAGCGGGACTAGCGGGAGAGGGAATGAGCAGTTCTTC.

The chain links TRBV5-6 to TRBJ1-2; TRBD1 agrees at 7 bases. CDR1 and CDR2 (germline): SGHDT, YYEEEE. After removal of 0 bases from V and 4 bases from J, the junction contained 6 bases not matched to a gene. The CDR3 contains 15 residues. The CDR3 loop reads CASSLASGGAYGYTF. CDR3 bases: TGTGCCAGCAGCTTGGCCTCAGGGGGAGCCTATGGCTACACCTTC.

The chain is built from TRBV11-3 and TRBJ2-1; 8 bases are a match to TRBD1. V shed 5 bases, J shed 9 bases, and the junction held 9 bases outside the gene matches. Germline CDR1 SGHNT, CDR2 YENEEA. CDR3 size: 14 residues. CDR3 sequence reads: CASSRGQGGGEQFF. For the CDR3, the DNA is TGTGCCAGCAGCCGCGGACAGGGTGGGGGTGAGCAGTTCTTC.

This clone was counted once. The chain is built from TRBV6-5 and TRBJ2-3; D remains ambiguous. Trimming cost V 7 bases and J 1 base, with 9 bases left between them. CDR3 size: 13 residues. Looked up from germline, CDR1 is MNHEY and CDR2 is SVGAGI. The CDR3 bases are TGTGCCAGCACCGTTACGGGCACAGATACGCAGTATTTT. Amino acids: CASTVTGTDTQYF.

V usage is TRBV2 and J usage is TRBJ1-6; the D is unclear. Germline lookup yields CDR1 SNHLY and CDR2 FYNNEI. The V and J ends lost 2 bases and 8 bases respectively, with 13 bases between them. The CDR3 is made up of 15 amino acids. Here the CDR3 reads CASSEQIFGYSPLHF. The CDR3 nucleotides are TGTGCCAGCAGTGAACAGATCTTCGGGTATTCACCCCTCCACTTT.

The V gene is TRBV5-3, the J gene TRBJ1-1; D remains unclear. TRBV5-3 is an ORF for which the function is uncertain. V was clipped by 0 bases and J by 3 bases, with 21 bases between them. CDR3 length: 18 amino acids. CDR3 coding DNA: TGTGCCAGAAGCTTGGGCGACCAGCACAGAAGATTGGACACTGAAGCTTTCTTT. Its protein is CARSLGDQHRRLDTEAFF.

The chain combines TRBV11-2 with TRBJ2-1; the D is unclear. This CDR3 comprises 16 residues. Germline CDR1 and CDR2: SGHAT and FQNNGV. The V end was cut by 2 bases, the J end by 4 bases, with 15 bases between. The CDR3 reads CASSLRSGLFYNEQFF. CDR3 nucleotide sequence: TGTGCCAGCAGCTTACGGTCTGGTTTATTTTACAATGAGCAGTTCTTC.

This chain connects TRBV5-5 to TRBJ1-2, with D maybe TRBD1 (6 bases). The germline V gene encodes CDR1 SGHKS and CDR2 YYEKEE (reference sequence). Trimming cost V 2 bases and J 6 bases, with 14 bases left between them. CDR3 size: 14 residues. CDR3 in DNA: TGTGCCAGCAGCTTAGATACAGGGAAGGATGGCTACACCTTC. As protein: CASSLDTGKDGYTF. Combining the CDR3 with reference TRBV5-5 and TRBJ1-2 gives the whole variable domain DAGVTQSPTHLIKTRGQQVTLRCSPISGHKSVSWYQQVLGQGPQFIFQYYEKEERGRGNFPDRFSARQFPNYSSELNVNALLLGDSALYLCASSLDTGKDGYTFGSGTRLTVV.

This chain joins TRBV19 and TRBJ1-2; 8 bases align to TRBD1. The CDR3 loop spans 15 amino acids. Trimming removed 0 bases from V and 1 base from J; junction bases left unmatched: 1. The germline V gene has CDR1 LNHDA and CDR2 SQIVND (reference sequence). The CDR3 loop is CASSIDRGHNYGYTF. CDR3 DNA sequence: TGTGCCAGTAGTATAGACAGGGGGCATAACTATGGCTACACCTTC.

This chain uses TRBV19 with TRBJ1-3, with 7 bases identical to TRBD1. The CDR3 totals 15 residues. Per the germline V gene, CDR1 is LNHDA and CDR2 is SQIVND (reference sequence). Trimming at V came to 3 bases and at J to 2 bases, leaving 4 bases not matched to a gene. CDR3: CASSMDRSPGNTIYF. The CDR3 bases are TGTGCCAGTAGTATGGACAGGTCCCCTGGAAACACCATATATTTT.

V usage is TRBV11-3 and J usage is TRBJ2-3; a possible D gene is TRBD1 (5 bases). V gave up 1 base and J gave up 4 bases, with 6 bases separating them. The CDR3 is 13 amino acids. Germline assignment: CDR1 SGHNT and CDR2 YENEEA. The CDR3: CASSLGGADTQYF. The CDR3 DNA reads TGTGCCAGCAGCTTAGGGGGCGCAGATACGCAGTATTTT.

This chain links TRBV5-4 with TRBJ2-3, with TRBD2 identical over 14 bases. In germline, CDR1 is SGHNT, CDR2 YYREEE (reference sequence). This CDR3 has 16 amino acids. V lost 3 bases, J lost 5 bases, and 5 bases stayed unmatched. CDR3 sequence: CASSSGTSGGQDTQYF. The CDR3 DNA reads TGTGCCAGCAGCTCCGGGACTAGCGGGGGACAAGATACGCAGTATTTT. The full variable domain, rest sourced from reference TRBV5-4 and TRBJ2-3, is ETGVTQSPTHLIKTRGQQVTLRCSSQSGHNTVSWYQQALGQGPQFIFQYYREEENGRGNFPPRFSGLQFPNYSSELNVNALELDDSALYLCASSSGTSGGQDTQYFGPGTRLTVL.

The rearrangement joins TRBV15 to TRBJ2-7; D might be TRBD2 (6 bases). V gave up 1 base and J gave up 3 bases, with 13 bases separating them. This CDR3 region has 15 residues. Germline assignment: CDR1 LNHNV and CDR2 YYDKDF (reference sequence). The CDR3 region is CATSRGAGRDYEQYF. CDR3 DNA sequence: TGTGCCACCAGCAGAGGAGCAGGGCGGGACTACGAGCAGTACTTC.

This rearrangement joins TRBV28 to TRBJ2-3; D possibly corresponds to TRBD2 (7 bases). Germline V gene data show CDR1 as MDHEN and CDR2 as SYDVKM. V gave up 5 bases and J gave up 1 base, with 19 bases separating them. CDR3 length: 17 residues. This chain's CDR3 is CASSLHRGGAGTDTQYF. CDR3 coding DNA: TGTGCCAGCAGTCTTCACCGAGGGGGGGCGGGCACAGATACGCAGTATTTT.

This chain connects TRBV6-5 to TRBJ1-4; D is unresolved. The CDR3 is 11 amino acids. The V gene's germline CDR1 is MNHEY and CDR2 SVGAGI. The V and J ends lost 7 bases and 10 bases respectively, with 10 bases between them. Here the CDR3 DNA reads TGTGCCAGCAACTCACGGGGAAAACTGTTTTTT. As protein: CASNSRGKLFF.

The chain has TRBV12-5 and TRBJ1-5; D possibly corresponds to TRBD1 (6 bases). Germline CDR1 reads LGHNT; CDR2 reads FRNRAP. This CDR3 has 16 residues. Trimming left V 6 bases short and J 3 bases short, with 18 bases between. The CDR3 is CASGPAGTLNNQPQHF. CDR3 DNA: TGTGCTAGTGGCCCCGCCGGGACACTAAACAATCAGCCCCAGCATTTT.

This clone appeared a single time. This chain connects TRBV19 to TRBJ2-7; no clear D. The germline CDR1 and CDR2 sequences are LNHDA and SQIVND (reference sequence). CDR3 length equals 14 residues. V shed 1 base and J shed 7 bases, with 14 bases lying between them. CDR3 in amino acids: CASSIGSPGAEQYF. The CDR3 DNA follows: TGTGCCAGTAGTATAGGAAGCCCTGGAGCTGAGCAGTACTTC.

The chain recombines TRBV11-1 with TRBJ2-7; D might be TRBD2 (5 bases). V lost 4 bases to trimming and J lost 1 base, with 14 bases between them. Looked up from germline, CDR1 is SGHAT and CDR2 is FQDESV (reference sequence). This CDR3 has 15 residues. In nucleotides, the CDR3 is TGTGCCAGCAGCTCAACTAGACTCCCGTCCTACGAGCAGTACTTC. This gives the protein CASSSTRLPSYEQYF.

This clone was seen a single time. The DNA for the CDR3 is TGTGCCATCAGTGAGTCTTTTGGATTAGCGGGGGGGAGTGAGCAGTTCTTC. Residues: CAISESFGLAGGSEQFF. The V and J genes are TRBV10-3 and TRBJ2-1; 11 bases agree with TRBD2. The CDR3 is 17 amino acids. CDR1 is ENHRY, CDR2 SYGVKD, per germline. V shed 0 bases and J 9 bases; nucleotides not matched to a gene: 10.

The chain joins TRBV6-4 to TRBJ2-2; tentatively, D is TRBD1 (6 bases). Germline V lookup: CDR1 MRHNA, CDR2 SNTAGT. The CDR3 has 17 residues. The V and J ends lost 4 bases and 6 bases respectively, with 21 bases between them. CDR3 nucleotides: TGTGCCAGCAGTGTGAATAGGGGGACCCGTAACGCCGGGGAGCTGTTTTTT. Translated: CASSVNRGTRNAGELFF.

On this clone: The final CDR3 position lacks the conserved phenylalanine or tryptophan, pointing to a likely read error. No DNA is shown, since the ends of the CDR3 on it are uncertain; the CDR3 is the one TCRdb lists. The chain employs TRBV5-3 and TRBJ1-1. TRBV5-3 is reported as an ORF; its role is uncertain. Both ends counted, the CDR3 spans 9 residues. CDR3 in amino acids: CARSFRLLL.

V gene TRBV14 combines with J gene TRBJ2-2; maybe TRBD2 (6 bases). CDR3 size: 15 residues. Germline V gene sequence: CDR1 SGHDN, CDR2 FVKESK. With 1 base removed from V and 2 bases from J, the gap between germline ends came to 8 bases. This CDR3 reads CASSQVLANTGELFF. The CDR3, as DNA: TGTGCCAGCAGCCAAGTACTAGCTAACACCGGGGAGCTGTTTTTT.

The J gene is TRBJ2-7, the V gene TRBV10-3, with D perhaps matching TRBD2 (6 bases). The length of the CDR3 is 13 residues. CDR1 is ENHRY and CDR2 is SYGVKD in the germline V gene. V was clipped by 8 bases and J by 0 bases, with 11 bases between them. DNA of the CDR3: TGTGCCATCGGGAGGCTAAACTCCTACGAGCAGTACTTC. It is translated as CAIGRLNSYEQYF.